At least ten counts were recorded for the clone carrying this T cell receptor beta chain. Next came a second PCR, run for roughly 6 to 11 cycles, which used a sample-barcoded 5' primer along with a J-beta primer mix. Each of the cDNA molecules was tagged by a template-switch adaptor with 12 random nucleotides. TCRdb called the 5' RACE reads again in MiXCR, with one record for every CDR3 protein. The sample lists some 1.5 million distinct CDR3 sequences; approximately 28% were seen once. These data come from a study of blood T cells in healthy people across ages. V dropped 5 bases and J dropped 0 bases, with 10 bases sitting between them. The CDR3 spans 13 residues. Germline-derived CDR1 and CDR2 are DFQATT and SNEGSKA (reference sequence).

The source is a woman under 40 in good health. What was sequenced was blood. The genes are TRBV20-1 and TRBJ1-2; D unclear. CDR3 in DNA: TGCAGTGCTGCGGCCGATGCTAACTATGGCTACACCTTC. Translation gives CSAAADANYGYTF.